The sample holds a few counts of the clone carrying this TCR beta chain. Its antigen is not known. One end of the junction fails to match germline, which may point to a read error. RNA transcripts provided the source from which TCR beta CDR3 regions were amplified. First-round RT-PCR targeting the TCR CDR3 was performed with the HTBI primer set. TCRdb reprocessed the multiplex PCR reads with MiXCR, giving one entry per CDR3 protein. The sample lists around 300,000 distinct CDR3 sequences; around 13% were seen once. This record belongs to a study of T cells in Graves' hyperthyroidism and ophthalmopathy. Study-level background: Peripheral blood was acquired at first diagnosis, ahead of any therapy whatsoever.

The germline gives CDR1 SQVTM, CDR2 ANQGSEA. There are 14 residues in the CDR3. Study results and limitations: Ophthalmopathy cases were set apart from stable hyperthyroidism by a 13 V-J model.

This receptor was taken from a woman younger than 45 with Graves' hyperthyroidism. This chain uses TRBV29-1 with TRBJ2-2; 9 bases match TRBD1. Material for sequencing was blood. The CDR3 DNA is TGCAGCGTTGAAGACGGACAGGGGATCGGGGATCTGTTTTTT. Protein product: CSVEDGQGIGDLFF.